These 11 T cell receptor beta chains were sequenced from one sample in a study of blood T cell repertoires in COVID-19. Generated by immunoSEQ multiplex PCR, the TCRdb table keeps only in-frame clones and is missing some. Among 350,000 to 400,000 clones listed, roughly nine tenths were seen once. The sequenced material came from PBMCs or T cells enriched from blood (not recorded which). These receptors all stem from a woman in her 40s who had been exposed to COVID-19.

The genes are TRBV7-9 and TRBJ1-2, with a possible D match to TRBD1 (5 bases). The germline V gene has CDR1 SEHNR and CDR2 FQNEAQ (reference sequence). This CDR3 has 13 residues. The V gene lost 2 bases and the J gene lost 2 bases, with 6 bases spanning the gap. This chain's CDR3 is CASSLKGNYGYTF. In DNA form, the CDR3 reads TGTGCCAGCAGCTTAAAGGGGAACTATGGCTACACCTTC.

In its sample, this clone was seen a few times. The gene calls are TRBV3-1 (or the pseudogene TRBV3-2) and TRBJ2-7; 8 bases line up with TRBD1. The CDR3 consists of 14 residues. Germline V gives CDR1 LGHDT, CDR2 YNNKEL (reference sequence). V was clipped by 7 bases and J by 2 bases; unmatched bases: 7. This CDR3 reads CASTATGVPYEQYF. The CDR3 nucleotides are TGTGCCAGCACCGCGACAGGGGTCCCCTACGAGCAGTACTTC.

The V gene is TRBV7-2, the J gene TRBJ1-4, with D tentatively TRBD1 (5 bases). Germline V gene data show CDR1 as SGHTA and CDR2 as FQGNSA. Trimming removed 5 bases at V and 4 bases at J, with 11 bases between. The CDR3 sequence is 14 residues long. CDR3 protein: CASSPGTRNEKLFF. The DNA for the CDR3 is TGTGCCAGCAGCCCCGGGACTCGTAATGAAAAACTGTTTTTT.

The chain is built from TRBV4-3 and TRBJ2-7; 9 nucleotides align to TRBD1. Germline V CDR1 and CDR2: LGHNA, YSLEER. Trimming removed 0 bases from V and 4 bases from J; junction bases left unmatched: 10. This CDR3 region has 17 residues. The DNA of the CDR3 is TGCGCCAGCAGCCAAGAAGGGGGGGGGACAGGGCGTTACGAGCAGTACTTC. As protein: CASSQEGGGTGRYEQYF.

The chain uses TRBV18 and TRBJ1-2, with D unclear. With 4 bases removed from V and 1 base from J, the gap between germline ends came to 10 bases. This CDR3 is 14 amino acids long. Per the germline V gene, CDR1 is KGHSH and CDR2 is LQKENI. The DNA for the CDR3 is TGTGCCAGCTCACACTCCAGCGTTAACTATGGCTACACCTTC. It yields the protein CASSHSSVNYGYTF.

The chain employs TRBV9 and TRBJ1-2, with D possibly TRBD1 on 5 matching bases. Deletions cut 0 bases from V and 2 bases from J, with 8 bases between. Germline assignment: CDR1 SGDLS and CDR2 YYNGEE. The CDR3 extends over 14 amino acids. In nucleotides, the CDR3 is TGTGCCAGCAGCGTAGACAGGCGCAACTATGGCTACACCTTC. This encodes CASSVDRRNYGYTF.

The J gene is TRBJ2-7, the V gene TRBV5-4, with TRBD2 matching 8 bases. V shed 0 bases and J 3 bases; nucleotides not matched to a gene: 8. From germline, CDR1 is SGHNT and CDR2 YYREEE (reference sequence). The CDR3 has 16 amino acids. CDR3 DNA: TGTGCCAGCAGCTTGGCCGGGCGGGGGGAAGACTACGAGCAGTACTTC. Translation: CASSLAGRGEDYEQYF.

The chain carries TRBV6-5 and TRBJ1-5; 9 bases are a match to TRBD1. The CDR3 covers 13 residues. V lost 10 bases to trimming and J lost 1 base; unmatched junction nucleotides: 2. Germline-derived CDR1 and CDR2 are MNHEY and SVGAGI. CDR3 residues: CATGTGSNQPQHF. CDR3 nucleotide sequence: TGTGCCACTGGGACAGGGAGCAATCAGCCCCAGCATTTT.

The chain has TRBV15 and TRBJ1-4; 9 bases agree with TRBD1. CDR1 LNHNV and CDR2 YYDKDF come from the germline V gene (reference sequence). The CDR3 runs to 17 residues. Unmatched junction bases numbered 8, after V lost 3 bases and J lost 3 bases. CDR3 sequence (DNA): TGTGCCACCAGCAGGAAAACAGGGGGCGCGTCTAATGAAAAACTGTTTTTT. Its translation is CATSRKTGGASNEKLFF.

The chain couples TRBV10-3 to TRBJ2-1; 11 positions agree with TRBD2. The germline CDR1 and CDR2 sequences are ENHRY and SYGVKD. V shed 4 bases and J 7 bases; nucleotides not matched to a gene: 9. The CDR3 is 16 residues long. CDR3 residues: CAISATSGSGSNEQFF. CDR3 sequence (DNA): TGTGCCATCAGTGCCACTAGCGGGAGTGGGTCAAATGAGCAGTTCTTC.

The chain has TRBV18 and TRBJ2-7; D might be TRBD1 (5 bases). V gave up 3 bases and J gave up 0 bases, with 24 bases separating them. The CDR3 runs 19 residues. The germline V gene has CDR1 KGHSH and CDR2 LQKENI. The CDR3 DNA sequence: TGTGCCAGCTCACCCCAACCGGGCAGGGCAGGCTTTAGCTCCTACGAGCAGTACTTC. As protein: CASSPQPGRAGFSSYEQYF.